The present T cell receptor beta chain was sequenced within a study of blood T cells in healthy people across ages. Study as a whole: There was about one barcoded beta molecule captured by template switching per two T cells.

PBMCs numbering at least 6 million were isolated per sample. The CDR3 spans 14 residues. V lost 2 bases and J lost 3, with 11 bases in between. A second roughly 6 to 11 cycle PCR used barcoded and J-beta primers. TCRdb recomputed calls from the 5' RACE reads with MiXCR, one row per CDR3 protein. The top ten clones hold roughly 14% of a sample with roughly 680,000 distinct CDR3 sequences, over 40% of them seen once. V usage is TRBV23-1 and J usage is TRBJ2-7, with D possibly TRBD1 on 5 matching bases. TRBV23-1 belongs to the ORF category, with a function that is uncertain. The material sequenced was blood. This clonotype was obtained from a woman aged 80 or older in good health. CDR3 sequence: CASSQTEQVYEQYF. The DNA of the CDR3 is TGCGCCAGCAGTCAAACAGAACAGGTCTACGAGCAGTACTTC.